Each of the 12 T cell receptor beta chains below was sequenced from the same sample in a study of Ad26.COV2.S vaccination and SARS-CoV-2 variants. Treatment in this sample: around 19 received Ad26.COV2.S at low or high dose, single or two shots; about 5 received placebo; per-sample allocation not given. Following the first vaccine or placebo injection, samples were taken on day 63. Some clones are missing from TCRdb's copy, which holds only in-frame ones; the method was immunoSEQ multiplex PCR. The repertoire has approximately 250,000 clones, around 85% of them found once; the top ten carry about 2.8%. Sequences were derived from peripheral blood, sampled in a trial of Ad26.COV2.S vaccine versus placebo. All receptors come from a person between 18 and 59 years old who received the Ad26.COV2.S COVID-19 vaccine or a placebo.

This chain connects TRBV7-2 to TRBJ1-1; D unclear. The CDR3 totals 15 residues. The V end was cut by 2 bases, the J end by 4 bases, with 14 bases between. The germline gives CDR1 SGHTA, CDR2 FQGNSA. The DNA for the CDR3 is TGTGCCAGCAGCTTACTGGAGGCCTCGCTCACTGAAGCTTTCTTT. Its protein product is CASSLLEASLTEAFF.

The rearrangement links TRBV29-1 to TRBJ2-3, with 8 bases fitting TRBD2. CDR1 and CDR2 (germline): SQVTM, ANQGSEA. The ends lost 4 bases at V and 0 bases at J; junction bases unmatched: 9. This CDR3 spans 16 amino acids. The CDR3 loop reads CSVVSSGSTSTDTQYF. DNA of the CDR3: TGCAGCGTTGTGTCTAGCGGGTCTACTAGCACAGATACGCAGTATTTT.

The chain recombines TRBV18 with TRBJ2-7; 7 positions match TRBD1. Germline values: CDR1 KGHSH, CDR2 LQKENI. Trimming at V came to 3 bases and at J to 4 bases, leaving 6 bases not matched to a gene. The CDR3 is 14 amino acids. The CDR3 protein is CASSPGQTMYEQYF. CDR3 coding DNA: TGTGCCAGCTCACCGGGACAGACCATGTACGAGCAGTACTTC.

The genes are TRBV7-6 and TRBJ1-3; no firm D call. Trimming cost V 1 base and J 0 bases, with 7 bases left between them. Germline V CDR1 and CDR2: SGHVS, FNYEAQ. The CDR3 consists of 15 residues. The DNA of the CDR3 is TGTGCCAGCAGCTTAGGAGGATTCTCTGGAAACACCATATATTTT. Amino acids: CASSLGGFSGNTIYF.

The rearrangement links TRBV6-2 or TRBV6-3 to TRBJ1-5; 9 bases line up with TRBD1. The V gene end was trimmed by 6 bases and the J gene end by 6 bases; junction bases not matched to a gene: 9. CDR3 length equals 15 residues. Germline CDR1 reads MNHEY; CDR2 reads SVGEGT. CDR3 sequence (DNA): TGTGCCAGCAGCACTACAGGGGGCGGAAGTCAGCCCCAGCATTTT. It yields the protein CASSTTGGGSQPQHF.

The V and J genes are TRBV5-1 and TRBJ2-5, with TRBD2 identical over 10 bases. The trim removed 5 bases at V and 9 bases at J, leaving 10 bases unmatched. CDR1 is SGHRS, CDR2 YFSETQ, per germline. The CDR3 consists of 14 residues. This CDR3 reads CASRSPSGGWAQYF. As DNA, the CDR3 is TGCGCCAGCAGGTCCCCTAGCGGGGGCTGGGCCCAGTACTTC.

This chain joins TRBV9 and TRBJ1-3, with D unclear. The CDR3 runs 16 residues. Trimming cost V 0 bases and J 1 base, with 11 bases left between them. Germline V gene lookup returns CDR1 SGDLS and CDR2 YYNGEE. Here the CDR3 reads CASSVDVVGSGNTIYF. CDR3 sequence (DNA): TGTGCCAGCAGCGTAGATGTGGTGGGATCTGGAAACACCATATATTTT. The complete variable domain, with remaining parts taken from reference TRBV9 and TRBJ1-3, reads DSGVTQTPKHLITATGQRVTLRCSPRSGDLSVYWYQQSLDQGLQFLIQYYNGEERAKGNILERFSAQQFPDLHSELNLSSLELGDSALYFCASSVDVVGSGNTIYFGEGSWLTVV.

This rearrangement joins TRBV4-1 to TRBJ2-7, with 14 bases identical to TRBD2. J lost 2 bases, V lost 3 bases, and 0 bases had no gene match. Germline loops: CDR1 MGHRA, CDR2 YSYEKL. The CDR3 has 15 amino acids. The DNA for the CDR3 is TGCGCCAGCAGCCAGGGACTAGCGGGGGCCTACGAGCAGTACTTC. This encodes CASSQGLAGAYEQYF.

The chain is built from TRBV6-5 and TRBJ1-1; no clear D gene. CDR3 length: 15 amino acids. Trimming shortened V by 2 bases and J by 2 bases, and 12 bases separated the two germline ends. CDR1 and CDR2 from the germline V gene are MNHEY and SVGAGI. The CDR3 loop is CASSYRSGSNTEAFF. The CDR3 DNA reads TGTGCCAGCAGTTACCGGTCCGGGAGTAACACTGAAGCTTTCTTT.

The chain joins TRBV4-1 to TRBJ1-5; D unclear. V shed 2 bases and J shed 9 bases, with 14 bases lying between them. CDR1 and CDR2 (germline): MGHRA, YSYEKL. The CDR3 runs 14 residues. The CDR3 nucleotides are TGCGCCAGCAGCCAACGGAAGGCGTCCGGGCCCCAGCATTTT. Protein product: CASSQRKASGPQHF.

CDR3 bases: TGTGCCAGCAGCTTAACGTGGGGAGAAAATGAAAAACTGTTTTTT. Amino acids: CASSLTWGENEKLFF. The chain employs TRBV7-9 and TRBJ1-4; D is uncertain. Trimming left V 2 bases short and J 5 bases short, with 12 bases between. The CDR3 loop spans 15 amino acids. CDR1 SEHNR and CDR2 FQNEAQ come from the germline V gene (reference sequence).

The gene calls are TRBV19 and TRBJ2-2; 8 nucleotides match TRBD1. J lost 6 bases, V lost 6 bases, and 6 bases had no gene match. The CDR3 runs 14 residues. In germline, CDR1 is LNHDA, CDR2 SQIVND (reference sequence). CDR3 coding DNA: TGTGCCAGTAGCCAGGACAGGGCGGCCGGGGAGCTGTTTTTT. This gives the protein CASSQDRAAGELFF.